This T cell receptor beta chain is from a study of beta chain features in type 1 diabetes (dated by TCRdb to between 2017 and 2018). Background for the entire study: Mean age, gender distribution, total cell number and subset yield were not different between patients and healthy donors. Across all samples, some 99 million sorted cells were examined, and cell number per subset correlated strongly with RNA yield. In the study, recently diagnosed type 1 diabetes patients and matched healthy donors were compared on the TCRB repertoires of their sorted circulating CD4+ T cell subsets. Regulatory and stem cell-like memory subsets were isolated from only 8 patients and roughly 8 healthy donors, whereas naive and central memory subsets came from all 30 or so donors. The investigation overall reported the following: Because small numbers of individuals were included in the HLA sub-analyses, any influence of HLA type on TCRB rearrangement was left unresolved. At VDJ recombination sites, type 1 diabetes patients had fewer insertions and more deleted nucleotides, which implies abnormalities in thymic rearrangement. PCR might favor shorter templates, but patient and control samples were amplified and corrected together, so any skew would affect both groups equally. In all four CD4+ subsets, TCRB CDR3 length was moderately but significantly shorter in type 1 diabetes patients. Because cDNA was sequenced instead of genomic DNA, highly expressing activated cells could be over-represented, though the groups showed no difference in activation or CD3 levels. Naive, central memory and regulatory TCRB repertoires appeared to be more alike among patients than among healthy donors.

V is reduced by 3 bases and J by 4 bases, leaving a spacing of 13 bases between them. As encoded in the germline V gene (reference sequence), CDR1 is SGHNT while CDR2 is YYREEE. Spanning cysteine to phenylalanine, the CDR3 consists of 15 amino acids. CDR3 DNA only is kept here, 45 bases in frame from base 1. This clone was seen only a few times. This receptor's antigen is unknown. Per-nucleotide qualities are absent, and no much larger clonotype sits a single base away. A single peripheral blood draw of about 116 mL on average was collected from each donor into heparinised tubes. A BD FACSAria II and a panel including CD45RO, CCR7, CD25, CD127, CD95 and CD27 were used to sort naive, central memory, regulatory and stem cell-like memory CD4+ T cells. All sorted populations exceeded 95% purity. PBMCs were separated immediately by Lymphoprep density gradient centrifugation and were stained directly, without being cultured. Samples were stained and sorted in pairs, with one healthy donor and one patient per experiment, so that batch effects were minimized.

The entire isolated RNA was reverse transcribed using the High Capacity cDNA Reverse Transcription Kit, and thus expressed TCRB transcripts were sequenced. Deep immunoSEQ sequencing was applied to naive, central memory and regulatory T cell samples, giving an average of about 3.57 million total reads per sample. After sorted cells were lysed in RLT buffer, RNA was extracted with DNase-treated RNeasy Micro or Mini kits, with the choice depending on cell number. To prevent cross-contamination, each cell subset was processed individually, whereas patient and healthy donor samples were processed jointly. The immunoSEQ multiplex PCR was used to amplify TCRB sequences from cDNA, yielding 87-bp fragments that span the CDR3 region. Sequencing of the amplicons was done on the Illumina HiSeq platform. The authors' pipeline ran thus. PCR bias was corrected computationally using synthetic template baselines, and reads within Hamming distance 2 were collapsed, with unmergeable singletons discarded. Reads were aligned against IMGT to assign V, D and J genes, CDR3 length and insertions or deletions at six rearrangement sites. Within each subset, clonotype counts were normalized to sorted cell number, and only after that were true diversity and Gini coefficients computed with the tcR R package. Repertoire sharing was quantified using the overlap coefficient calculated on TCRB nucleotide sequences. Held by TCRdb, this immuneACCESS table contains in-frame sequences only and omits some clones. Under half of the omission traces to an unresolved V gene where checked; the cause of the rest is unknown. D and trimming were read from the DNA, whereas the V and J calls and clone size are those reported in that table. Across this sample there are over 300,000 clones, with 8% seen only once. The ten largest clones capture around 0.45% of the sample.

The source material was central memory CD4+ T cells from blood. The sequence was collected from a young woman in good health. Recombination joined TRBV5-4 with TRBJ2-2, and possibly TRBD2, on 5 matching bases. The nucleotide sequence is TGTGCCAGCAGCTATCGTAGGGAGAGCACCGGGGAGCTGTTTTTT. It translates as CASSYRRESTGELFF.